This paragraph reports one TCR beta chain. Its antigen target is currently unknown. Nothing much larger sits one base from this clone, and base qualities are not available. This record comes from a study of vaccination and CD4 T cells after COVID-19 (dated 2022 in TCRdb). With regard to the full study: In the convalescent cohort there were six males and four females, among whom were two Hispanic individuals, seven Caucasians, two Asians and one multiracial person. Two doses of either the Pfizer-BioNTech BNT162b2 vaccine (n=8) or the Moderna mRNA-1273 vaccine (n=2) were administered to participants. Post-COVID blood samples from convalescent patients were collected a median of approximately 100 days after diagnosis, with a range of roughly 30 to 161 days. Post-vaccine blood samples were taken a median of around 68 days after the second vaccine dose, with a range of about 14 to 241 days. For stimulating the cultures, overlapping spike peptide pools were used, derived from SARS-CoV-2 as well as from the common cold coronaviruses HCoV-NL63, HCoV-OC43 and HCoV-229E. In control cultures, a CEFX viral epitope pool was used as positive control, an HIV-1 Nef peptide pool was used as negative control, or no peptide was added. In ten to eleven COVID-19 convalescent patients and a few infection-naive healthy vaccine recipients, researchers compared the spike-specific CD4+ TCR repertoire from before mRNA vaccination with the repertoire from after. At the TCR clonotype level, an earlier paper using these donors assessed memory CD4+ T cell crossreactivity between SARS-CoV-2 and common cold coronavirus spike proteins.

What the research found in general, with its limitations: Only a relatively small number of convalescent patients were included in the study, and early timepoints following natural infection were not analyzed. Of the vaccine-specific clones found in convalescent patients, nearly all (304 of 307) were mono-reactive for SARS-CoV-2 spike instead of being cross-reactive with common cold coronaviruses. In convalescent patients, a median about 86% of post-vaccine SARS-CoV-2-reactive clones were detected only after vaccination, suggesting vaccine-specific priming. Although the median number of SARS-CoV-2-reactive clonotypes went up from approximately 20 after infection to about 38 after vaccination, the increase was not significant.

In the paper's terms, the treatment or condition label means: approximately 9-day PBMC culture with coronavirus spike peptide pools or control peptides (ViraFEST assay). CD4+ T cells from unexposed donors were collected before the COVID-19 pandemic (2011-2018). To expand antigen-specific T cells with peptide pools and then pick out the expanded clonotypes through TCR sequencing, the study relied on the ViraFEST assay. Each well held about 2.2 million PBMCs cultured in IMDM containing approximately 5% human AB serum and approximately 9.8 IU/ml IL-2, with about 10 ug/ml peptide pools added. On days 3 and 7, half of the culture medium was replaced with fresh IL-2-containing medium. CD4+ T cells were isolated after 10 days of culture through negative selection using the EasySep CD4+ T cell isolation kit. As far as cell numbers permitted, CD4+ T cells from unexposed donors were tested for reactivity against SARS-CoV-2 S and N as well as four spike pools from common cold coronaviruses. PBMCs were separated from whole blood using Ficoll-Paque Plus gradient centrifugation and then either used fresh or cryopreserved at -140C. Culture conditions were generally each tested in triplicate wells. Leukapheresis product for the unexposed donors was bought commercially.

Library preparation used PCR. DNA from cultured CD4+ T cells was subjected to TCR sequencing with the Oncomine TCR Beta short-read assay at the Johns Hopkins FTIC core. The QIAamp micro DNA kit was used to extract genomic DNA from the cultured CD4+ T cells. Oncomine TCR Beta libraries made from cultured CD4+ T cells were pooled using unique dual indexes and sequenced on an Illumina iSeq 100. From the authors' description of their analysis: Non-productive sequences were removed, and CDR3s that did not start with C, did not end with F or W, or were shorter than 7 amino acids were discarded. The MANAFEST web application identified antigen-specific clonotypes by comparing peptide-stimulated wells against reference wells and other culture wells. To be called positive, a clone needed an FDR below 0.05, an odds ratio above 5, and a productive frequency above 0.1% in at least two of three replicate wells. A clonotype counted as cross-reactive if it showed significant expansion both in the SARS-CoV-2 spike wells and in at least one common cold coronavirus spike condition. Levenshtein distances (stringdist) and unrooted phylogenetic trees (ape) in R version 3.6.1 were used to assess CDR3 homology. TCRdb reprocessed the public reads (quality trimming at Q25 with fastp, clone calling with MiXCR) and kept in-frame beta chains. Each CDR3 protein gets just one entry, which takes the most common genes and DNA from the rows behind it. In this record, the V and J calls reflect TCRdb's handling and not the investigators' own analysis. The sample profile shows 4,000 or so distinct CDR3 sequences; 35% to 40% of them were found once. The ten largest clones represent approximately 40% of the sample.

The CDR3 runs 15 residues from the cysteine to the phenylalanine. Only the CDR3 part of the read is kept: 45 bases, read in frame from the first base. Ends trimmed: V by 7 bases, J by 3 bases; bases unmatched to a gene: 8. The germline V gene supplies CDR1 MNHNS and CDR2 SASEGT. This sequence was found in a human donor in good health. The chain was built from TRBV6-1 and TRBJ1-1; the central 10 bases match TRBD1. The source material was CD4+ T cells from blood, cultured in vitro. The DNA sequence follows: TGTGCCAGCACTCCCGACAGGGGGCTTTACACTGAAGCTTTCTTT. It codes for CASTPDRGLYTEAFF.